What follows are 18 T cell receptor beta chains derived from one specimen sequenced in a study of blood T cell repertoires in COVID-19. The method was immunoSEQ multiplex PCR; TCRdb's version includes in-frame clones alone and lacks a portion of them. The table lists about 98,000 clones, about nine tenths of them singletons. The sample was peripheral blood. The receptor source for this set is a woman aged 45 to 65 with COVID-19, enrolled during active disease.

The chain is built from TRBV6-2 or TRBV6-3 and TRBJ1-5; D not certain. Germline CDR1 reads MNHEY; CDR2 reads SVGEGT. Trimming took off 0 bases at V and 0 bases at J, with 12 bases between the two ends. The CDR3 covers 17 residues. In nucleotides, the CDR3 is TGTGCCAGCAGTTACTCGCGGAGGGTAGATAGCAATCAGCCCCAGCATTTT. Protein: CASSYSRRVDSNQPQHF.

This clone was counted only a few times. This sequence joins TRBV6-5 and TRBJ1-6; perhaps TRBD1 as D (5 bases). Trimming took 9 bases from V and 7 from J, leaving 10 bases between them. Looked up from germline, CDR1 is MNHEY and CDR2 is SVGAGI. This CDR3 comprises 12 residues. CDR3 DNA: TGTGCCAGTGGCAGGGCGAATTCACCCCTCCACTTT. It translates to CASGRANSPLHF.

The genes are TRBV12-3 or TRBV12-4 and TRBJ1-1; no firm D call. The V and J ends lost 2 bases and 1 base respectively, with 5 bases between them. The CDR3 has 13 amino acids. CDR3 in amino acids: CASSLSENTEAFF. CDR3 nucleotides: TGTGCCAGCAGTTTATCAGAGAACACTGAAGCTTTCTTT.

The chain links TRBV20-1 to TRBJ2-1; D remains ambiguous. There are 11 residues in the CDR3. CDR1 is DFQATT, CDR2 SNEGSKA, per germline (reference sequence). V lost 2 bases to trimming and J lost 6 bases, with 5 bases between them. Here the CDR3 reads CSARPLNEQFF. Written as DNA, the CDR3 is TGCAGTGCTAGACCCCTCAATGAGCAGTTCTTC.

This sequence joins TRBV3-1 (or the pseudogene TRBV3-2) and TRBJ2-7; TRBD2 matches 10 bases. V dropped 0 bases and J dropped 1; count of bases not matched to a gene: 0. The CDR3 sequence is 15 residues long. Per germline, CDR1 LGHDT and CDR2 YNNKEL (reference sequence). CDR3: CASSQELAGSYEQYF. The DNA of the CDR3 is TGTGCCAGCAGCCAAGAACTAGCGGGGTCCTACGAGCAGTACTTC.

The chain recombines TRBV12-3 or TRBV12-4 with TRBJ1-4; D gene unclear. V gave up 4 bases and J gave up 10 bases, with 10 bases separating them. The CDR3 is 12 residues long. DNA of the CDR3: TGTGCCAGCAGTTCAAGCACCGGAAAACTGTTTTTT. It specifies CASSSSTGKLFF.

The count of this clone is one. The chain links TRBV12-5 to TRBJ2-3; D remains ambiguous. The CDR3 covers 15 residues. Germline V gene sequence: CDR1 LGHNT, CDR2 FRNRAP. V was trimmed by 0 bases and J by 4 bases, leaving 11 bases between them. The CDR3 is CASGLVQVLPDTQYF. CDR3 DNA: TGTGCTAGTGGTTTGGTTCAGGTACTTCCAGATACGCAGTATTTT.

The chain joins TRBV30 to TRBJ2-2; 8 bases agree with TRBD2. Germline assignment: CDR1 GTSNPN and CDR2 SVGIG (reference sequence). Unmatched junction bases numbered 11, after V lost 7 bases and J lost 4 bases. This CDR3 region has 15 residues. This chain's CDR3 is CASNLIGGGTGELFF. The CDR3 nucleotides read TGTGCCTCCAATCTAATCGGGGGGGGCACCGGGGAGCTGTTTTTT.

The chain is built from TRBV24-1 and TRBJ1-1; D is uncertain. Trimming left V 9 bases short and J 0 bases short, with 10 bases between. The CDR3 totals 13 residues. CDR1 and CDR2 from the germline V gene are KGHDR and SFDVKD. The CDR3: CATRDTLNTEAFF. CDR3 coding DNA: TGTGCCACCCGAGACACCCTGAACACTGAAGCTTTCTTT.

The gene calls are TRBV2 and TRBJ1-1; 8 bases fit TRBD1. V was pared by 9 bases and J by 4 bases, with 7 bases of the junction left unmatched. The germline V gene has CDR1 SNHLY and CDR2 FYNNEI. The CDR3 spans 13 residues. The CDR3: CASSGGGSTEAFF. DNA of the CDR3: TGTGCCAGTTCAGGGGGCGGGAGCACTGAAGCTTTCTTT.

A remark on this clone: The sample carries other DNA sequences with the same CDR3. The V gene is TRBV6-5, the J gene TRBJ1-5; D is unresolved. This CDR3 has 14 amino acids. Trimming took 2 bases from V and 3 from J, leaving 8 bases between them. Germline CDR1 MNHEY, CDR2 SVGAGI. DNA for the CDR3: TGTGCCAGCAGTTACGCTGAGGACAATCAGCCCCAGCATTTT. It encodes CASSYAEDNQPQHF.

This clone appeared once. The chain employs TRBV18 and TRBJ2-4, with unresolved D. V shed 3 bases and J shed 8 bases, with 14 bases lying between them. CDR3 length: 14 amino acids. The germline V gene has CDR1 KGHSH and CDR2 LQKENI. As DNA, the CDR3 is TGTGCCAGCTCACCTGGCTGGGTTGCGGACATTCAGTACTTC. The encoded protein is CASSPGWVADIQYF.

The chain joins TRBV4-2 to TRBJ1-4, with TRBD1 identical over 7 bases. CDR3 length equals 15 residues. Germline CDR1 and CDR2: LGHNA and YNFKEQ. Trimming took 5 bases from V and 6 from J; bases not matched to a gene: 9. This CDR3 reads CASSSPGQLDEKLFF. DNA for the CDR3: TGTGCCAGCAGCAGTCCGGGACAGCTAGATGAAAAACTGTTTTTT.

The V and J genes are TRBV4-2 and TRBJ2-3; 10 nucleotides agree with TRBD2. The CDR3 extends over 16 amino acids. The V and J ends lost 1 base and 4 bases, in that order; junction bases with no gene match: 5. CDR1 is LGHNA and CDR2 is YNFKEQ in the germline V gene. The CDR3 sequence is CASSQAKRGGSDTQYF. Here the CDR3 DNA reads TGTGCCAGCAGCCAAGCGAAGCGGGGGGGCTCAGATACGCAGTATTTT.

This chain connects TRBV7-2 to TRBJ2-7; the match to TRBD2 covers 10 bases. Trimming at V came to 2 bases and at J to 2 bases, leaving 0 bases not matched to a gene. This CDR3 has 14 residues. The germline CDR1 and CDR2 sequences are SGHTA and FQGNSA. The CDR3 nucleotides are TGTGCCAGCAGCTTAACTAGCGGGGCCTACGAGCAGTACTTC. Translation gives CASSLTSGAYEQYF. Based on the CDR3 plus reference TRBV7-2 and TRBJ2-7, the full variable domain is GAGVSQSPSNKVTEKGKDVELRCDPISGHTALYWYRQSLGQGLEFLIYFQGNSAPDKSGLPSDRFSAERTGGSVSTLTIQRTQQEDSAVYLCASSLTSGAYEQYFGPGTRLTVT.

The chain links TRBV11-2 to TRBJ1-2; TRBD1 aligns across 8 bases. This CDR3 spans 15 amino acids. The V segment lost 5 bases and the J segment 1 base; nucleotides outside the gene matches: 6. CDR1 and CDR2 from the germline V gene are SGHAT and FQNNGV. CDR3 in amino acids: CASSLGQGYNYGYTF. The CDR3 nucleotides are TGTGCCAGCAGCCTAGGACAGGGTTATAACTATGGCTACACCTTC.

This chain joins TRBV30 and TRBJ2-2; perhaps TRBD1 as D (6 bases). Germline V gives CDR1 GTSNPN, CDR2 SVGIG (reference sequence). Trimming removed 3 bases at V and 5 bases at J, with 10 bases between. The CDR3 consists of 13 residues. CDR3 in amino acids: CAWSRGGTGELFF. The DNA for the CDR3 is TGTGCCTGGAGCAGGGGCGGAACCGGGGAGCTGTTTTTT.

The chain uses TRBV5-1 and TRBJ2-1; D unclear. CDR3 length equals 12 residues. Per germline, CDR1 SGHRS and CDR2 YFSETQ. V was cut by 0 bases and J by 7 bases, with 5 bases left in between. The CDR3 DNA is TGCGCCAGCAGCTTGGGTCCGAATGAGCAGTTCTTC. Translating gives CASSLGPNEQFF.